The present T cell receptor beta chain was sequenced within a study of tumor-infiltrating lymphocytes in oesophageal squamous cell carcinoma. The germline gives CDR1 MGHRA, CDR2 YSYEKL. CDR3 length: 15 residues. TCRdb used MiXCR to reprocess the PCR reads, holding one entry per CDR3 protein. In the table there are 9,000 to 13,000 distinct CDR3 sequences, around 63% of which are singletons. V usage is TRBV4-1 and J usage is TRBJ2-5, with 7 bases lining up with TRBD1. Judging by the DNA end, TRBJ2-7 fits better; the J call may be wrong. The sequence was obtained from a male donor with esophageal squamous cell carcinoma. Sequencing was done on a sample of esophageal tumor tissue. In DNA form, the CDR3 reads TGCGCCAGCAGCCAAGTCCAACAGGGGATCTACGAGCAGTACTTC. This sequence encodes CASSQVQQGIYEQYF.